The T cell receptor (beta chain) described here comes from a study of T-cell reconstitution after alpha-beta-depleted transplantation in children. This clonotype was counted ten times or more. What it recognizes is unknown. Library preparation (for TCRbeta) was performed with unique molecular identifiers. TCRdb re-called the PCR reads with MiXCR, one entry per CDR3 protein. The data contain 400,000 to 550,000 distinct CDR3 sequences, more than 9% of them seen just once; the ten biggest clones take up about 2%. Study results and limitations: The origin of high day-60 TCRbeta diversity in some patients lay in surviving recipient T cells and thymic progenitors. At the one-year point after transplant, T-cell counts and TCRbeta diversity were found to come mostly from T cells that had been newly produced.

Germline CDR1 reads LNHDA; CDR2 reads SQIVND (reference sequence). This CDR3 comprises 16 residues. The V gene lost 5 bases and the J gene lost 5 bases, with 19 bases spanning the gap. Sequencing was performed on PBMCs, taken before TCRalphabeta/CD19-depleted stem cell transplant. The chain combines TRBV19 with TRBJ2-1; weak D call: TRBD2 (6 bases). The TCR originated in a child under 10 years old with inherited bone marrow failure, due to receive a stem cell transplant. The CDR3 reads CASSLRTSKWDNEQFF. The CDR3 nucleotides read TGTGCCAGTAGTCTTAGAACTAGCAAGTGGGACAATGAGCAGTTCTTC.